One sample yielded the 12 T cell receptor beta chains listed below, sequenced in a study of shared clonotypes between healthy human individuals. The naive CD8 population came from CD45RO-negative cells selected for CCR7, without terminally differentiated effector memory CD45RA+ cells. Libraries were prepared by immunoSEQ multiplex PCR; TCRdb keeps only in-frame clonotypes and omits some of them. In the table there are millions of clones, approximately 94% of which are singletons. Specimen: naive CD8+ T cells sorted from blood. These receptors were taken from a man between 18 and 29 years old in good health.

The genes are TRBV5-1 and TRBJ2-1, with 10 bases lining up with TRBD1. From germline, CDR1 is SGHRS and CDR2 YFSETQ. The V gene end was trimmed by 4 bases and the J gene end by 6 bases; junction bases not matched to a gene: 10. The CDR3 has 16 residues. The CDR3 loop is CASSPDRGRLVNEQFF. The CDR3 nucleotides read TGCGCCAGCAGCCCTGACAGGGGGCGACTTGTCAATGAGCAGTTCTTC.

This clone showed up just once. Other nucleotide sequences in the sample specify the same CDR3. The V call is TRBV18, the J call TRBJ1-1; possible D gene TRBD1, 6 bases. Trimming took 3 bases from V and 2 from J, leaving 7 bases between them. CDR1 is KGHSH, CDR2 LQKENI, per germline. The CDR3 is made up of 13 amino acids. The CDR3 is CASSPGHNTEAFF. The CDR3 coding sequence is TGTGCCAGCTCACCGGGACACAACACTGAAGCTTTCTTT.

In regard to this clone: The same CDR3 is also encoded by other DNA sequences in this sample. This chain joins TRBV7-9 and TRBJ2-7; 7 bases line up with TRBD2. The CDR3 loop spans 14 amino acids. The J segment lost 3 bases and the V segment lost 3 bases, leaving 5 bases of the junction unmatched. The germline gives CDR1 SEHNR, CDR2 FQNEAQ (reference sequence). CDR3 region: CASSFLAGDYEQYF. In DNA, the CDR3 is TGTGCCAGCAGCTTCCTGGCGGGGGACTACGAGCAGTACTTC.

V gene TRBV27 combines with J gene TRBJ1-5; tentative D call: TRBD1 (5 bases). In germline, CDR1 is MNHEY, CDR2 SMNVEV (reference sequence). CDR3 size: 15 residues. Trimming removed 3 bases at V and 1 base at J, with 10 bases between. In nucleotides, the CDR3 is TGTGCCAGCAGTTTGCAGGGAGGGAGCAATCAGCCCCAGCATTTT. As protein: CASSLQGGSNQPQHF.

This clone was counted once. CDR3 sequence (DNA): TGTGCCAGCAGCCCATTCGGACTAGCAACCTACGAGCAGTACTTC. Its protein product is CASSPFGLATYEQYF. This sequence joins TRBV7-8 and TRBJ2-7, with 8 bases fitting TRBD2. Per germline, CDR1 SGHVS and CDR2 FQNEAQ. Germline trimming cut 5 bases from V and 2 bases from J; bases unmatched to any gene: 8. The CDR3 spans 15 residues.

This chain's CDR3 is CASSLQGGLQETQYF. CDR3 DNA sequence: TGTGCCAGCAGTTTACAGGGGGGGCTACAAGAGACCCAGTACTTC. V and J are TRBV28 and TRBJ2-5, with D perhaps TRBD1 or TRBD2 (7 bases each). The V gene's germline CDR1 is MDHEN and CDR2 SYDVKM. Trimming removed 2 bases from V and 2 bases from J, with 12 bases in between. The CDR3 contains 15 residues.

The CDR3 reads CASSLLGGTDEQYF. For the CDR3, the DNA is TGTGCCAGCAGTTTATTGGGGGGCACGGACGAGCAGTACTTC. The chain uses TRBV27 and TRBJ2-7; tentatively, D is TRBD1 or TRBD2 (6 bases each). CDR1 and CDR2 (germline): MNHEY, SMNVEV (reference sequence). This CDR3 region has 14 residues. Trimming took 1 base from V and 5 from J, leaving 12 bases between them.

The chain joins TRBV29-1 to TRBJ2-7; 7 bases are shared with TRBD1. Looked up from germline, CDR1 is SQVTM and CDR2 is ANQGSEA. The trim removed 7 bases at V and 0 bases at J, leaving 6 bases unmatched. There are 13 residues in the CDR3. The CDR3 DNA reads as TGCAGCGCATCGACAGGGTCCTCCTACGAGCAGTACTTC. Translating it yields CSASTGSSYEQYF.

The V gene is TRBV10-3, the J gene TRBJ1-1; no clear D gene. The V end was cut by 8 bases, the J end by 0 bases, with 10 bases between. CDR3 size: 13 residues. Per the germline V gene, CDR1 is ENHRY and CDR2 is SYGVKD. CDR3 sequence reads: CAIWADLNTEAFF. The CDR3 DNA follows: TGTGCCATCTGGGCCGACTTGAACACTGAAGCTTTCTTT.

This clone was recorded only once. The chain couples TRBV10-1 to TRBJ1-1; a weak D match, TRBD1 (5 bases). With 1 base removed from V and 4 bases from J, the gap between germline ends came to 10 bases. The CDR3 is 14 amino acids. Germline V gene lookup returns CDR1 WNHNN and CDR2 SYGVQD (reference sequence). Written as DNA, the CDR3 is TGCGCCAGCAGTGAGTGGGGGGTCGGCACTGAAGCTTTCTTT. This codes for CASSEWGVGTEAFF.

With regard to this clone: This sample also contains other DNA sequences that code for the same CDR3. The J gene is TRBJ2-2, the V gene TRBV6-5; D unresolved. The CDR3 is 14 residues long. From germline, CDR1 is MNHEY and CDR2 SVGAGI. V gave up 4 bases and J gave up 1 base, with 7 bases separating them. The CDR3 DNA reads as TGTGCCAGCAGTTGGGCGGAGAACACCGGGGAGCTGTTTTTT. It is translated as CASSWAENTGELFF.

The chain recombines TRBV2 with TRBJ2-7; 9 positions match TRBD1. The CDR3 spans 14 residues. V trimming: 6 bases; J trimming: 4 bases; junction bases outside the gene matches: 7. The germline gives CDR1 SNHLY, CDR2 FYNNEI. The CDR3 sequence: CASSPDRGGYEQYF. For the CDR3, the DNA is TGTGCCAGCAGCCCGGACAGGGGTGGATACGAGCAGTACTTC.